This T cell receptor beta chain derives from a study of shared T cell receptors in the human thymus. Sequencing was performed with immunoSEQ multiplex PCR; in TCRdb, only in-frame clones are kept and a portion is missing. This table has about 500,000 clones, around three quarters appearing once. After removal of 0 bases from V and 8 bases from J, the junction contained 7 bases not matched to a gene. From germline, CDR1 is LGHNA and CDR2 YSLEER. This CDR3 has 16 amino acids. These data also formed part of another study, on human thymus T cells. That work contributes: During corrective heart surgery, resections were taken, and the thymus tissue came from them. Thymic and blood repertoires showed apparently biased V and J gene usage. Thymic repertoires of unrelated individuals were reported in related research to overlap highly.

This clonotype originated in a boy under two years old with a congenital heart defect. Sequenced input: thymocytes. The chain has TRBV4-3 and TRBJ2-1, with 10 bases aligning to TRBD2. CDR3 region: CASSQEWASGSHEQFF. The CDR3 bases are TGCGCCAGCAGCCAAGAGTGGGCTAGCGGGAGCCATGAGCAGTTCTTC.